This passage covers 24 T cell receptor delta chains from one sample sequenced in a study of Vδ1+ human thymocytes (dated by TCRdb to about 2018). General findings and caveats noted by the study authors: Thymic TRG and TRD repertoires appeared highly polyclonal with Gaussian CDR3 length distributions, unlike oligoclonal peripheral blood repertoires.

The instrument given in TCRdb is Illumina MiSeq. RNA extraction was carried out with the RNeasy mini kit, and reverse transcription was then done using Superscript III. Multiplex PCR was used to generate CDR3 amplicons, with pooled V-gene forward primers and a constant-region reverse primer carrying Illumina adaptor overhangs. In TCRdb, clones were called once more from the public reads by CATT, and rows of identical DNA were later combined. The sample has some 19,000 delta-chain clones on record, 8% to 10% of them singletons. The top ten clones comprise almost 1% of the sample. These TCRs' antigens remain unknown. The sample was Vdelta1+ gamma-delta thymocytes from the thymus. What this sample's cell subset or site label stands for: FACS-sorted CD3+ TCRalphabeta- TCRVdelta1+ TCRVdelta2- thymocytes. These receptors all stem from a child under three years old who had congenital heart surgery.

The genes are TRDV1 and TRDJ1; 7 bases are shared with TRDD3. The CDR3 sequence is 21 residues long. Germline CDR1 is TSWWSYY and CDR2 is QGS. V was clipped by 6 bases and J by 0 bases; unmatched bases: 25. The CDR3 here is CALGPQFLTGDPFLYTDKLIF. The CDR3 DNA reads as TGTGCTCTTGGCCCCCAGTTCCTTACTGGGGACCCATTCCTGTACACCGATAAACTCATCTTT.

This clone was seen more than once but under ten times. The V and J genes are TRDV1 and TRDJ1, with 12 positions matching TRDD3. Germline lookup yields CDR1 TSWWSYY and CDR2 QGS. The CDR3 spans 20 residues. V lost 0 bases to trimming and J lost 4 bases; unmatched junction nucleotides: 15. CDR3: CALGELIGGCTGGYFDKLIF. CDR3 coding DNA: TGTGCTCTTGGGGAACTAATTGGAGGGTGTACTGGGGGATACTTCGATAAACTCATCTTT.

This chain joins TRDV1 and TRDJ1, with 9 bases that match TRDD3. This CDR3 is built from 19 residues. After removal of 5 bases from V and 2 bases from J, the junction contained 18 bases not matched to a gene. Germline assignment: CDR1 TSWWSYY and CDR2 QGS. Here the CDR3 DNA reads TGTGCTCTTGGGCCCGACACCCTGGGGATACGCGTAGGTACCGATAAACTCATCTTT. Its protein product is CALGPDTLGIRVGTDKLIF.

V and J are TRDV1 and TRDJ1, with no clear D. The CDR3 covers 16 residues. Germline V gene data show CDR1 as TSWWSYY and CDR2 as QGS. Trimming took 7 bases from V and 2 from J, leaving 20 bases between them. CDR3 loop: CALDNGSDKGTDKLIF. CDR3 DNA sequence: TGTGCTCTTGATAATGGCTCCGACAAAGGGACCGATAAACTCATCTTT.

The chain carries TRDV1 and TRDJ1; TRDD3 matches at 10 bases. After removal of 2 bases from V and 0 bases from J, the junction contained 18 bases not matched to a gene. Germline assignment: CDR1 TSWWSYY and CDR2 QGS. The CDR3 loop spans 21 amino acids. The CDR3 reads CALGEAATGGSIPLYTDKLIF. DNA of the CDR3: TGTGCTCTTGGGGAAGCCGCCACTGGGGGATCCATCCCCCTATACACCGATAAACTCATCTTT.

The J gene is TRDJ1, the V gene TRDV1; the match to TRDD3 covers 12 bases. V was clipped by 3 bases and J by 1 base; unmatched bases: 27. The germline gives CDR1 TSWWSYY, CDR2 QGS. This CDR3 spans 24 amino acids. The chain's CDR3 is CALGDPELVLRSYWGIQSTDKLIF. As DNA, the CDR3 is TGTGCTCTTGGGGACCCCGAGTTAGTTTTACGCTCGTACTGGGGGATACAAAGCACCGATAAACTCATCTTT.

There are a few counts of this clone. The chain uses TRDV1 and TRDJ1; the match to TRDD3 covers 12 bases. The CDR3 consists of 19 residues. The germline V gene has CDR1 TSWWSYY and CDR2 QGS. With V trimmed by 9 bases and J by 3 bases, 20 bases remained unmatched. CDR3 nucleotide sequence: TGTGCTCTGATACCAGCTATGTACCCCGACTGGGGGATACCCGATAAACTCATCTTT. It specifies CALIPAMYPDWGIPDKLIF.

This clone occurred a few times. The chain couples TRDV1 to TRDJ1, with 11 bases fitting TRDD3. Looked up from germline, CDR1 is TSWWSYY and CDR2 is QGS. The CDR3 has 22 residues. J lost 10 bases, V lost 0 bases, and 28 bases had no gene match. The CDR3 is CALGELDYKPPHTMGDTRGLIF. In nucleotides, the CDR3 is TGTGCTCTTGGGGAACTAGATTATAAGCCCCCCCATACGATGGGGGATACGCGTGGACTCATCTTT.

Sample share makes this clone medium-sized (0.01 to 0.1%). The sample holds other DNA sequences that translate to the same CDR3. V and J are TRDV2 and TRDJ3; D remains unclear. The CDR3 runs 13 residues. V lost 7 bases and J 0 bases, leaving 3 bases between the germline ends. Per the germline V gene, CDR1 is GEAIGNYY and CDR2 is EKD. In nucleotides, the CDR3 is TGTGCCTGCCCCTCCTGGGACACCCGACAGATGTTTTTC. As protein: CACPSWDTRQMFF.

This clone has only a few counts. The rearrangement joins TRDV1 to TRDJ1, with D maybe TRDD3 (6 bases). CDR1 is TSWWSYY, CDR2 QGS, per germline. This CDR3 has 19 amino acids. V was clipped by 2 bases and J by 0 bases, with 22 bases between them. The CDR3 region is CALGEKIYVVGAYTDKLIF. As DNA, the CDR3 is TGTGCTCTTGGGGAAAAGATCTACGTCGTGGGGGCTTACACCGATAAACTCATCTTT.

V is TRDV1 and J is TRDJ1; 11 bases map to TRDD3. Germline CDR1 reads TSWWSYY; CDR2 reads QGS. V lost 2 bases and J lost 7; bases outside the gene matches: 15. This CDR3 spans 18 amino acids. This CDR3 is CALGEDPVLGDRFGKLIF. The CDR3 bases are TGTGCTCTTGGGGAAGACCCCGTACTGGGGGATAGATTTGGTAAACTCATCTTT.

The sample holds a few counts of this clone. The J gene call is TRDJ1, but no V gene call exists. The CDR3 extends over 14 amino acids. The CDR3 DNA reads TGTGCTCTTGGGGCCCCAACCGCCCCAACTAAACTCATCTTT. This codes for CALGAPTAPTKLIF.

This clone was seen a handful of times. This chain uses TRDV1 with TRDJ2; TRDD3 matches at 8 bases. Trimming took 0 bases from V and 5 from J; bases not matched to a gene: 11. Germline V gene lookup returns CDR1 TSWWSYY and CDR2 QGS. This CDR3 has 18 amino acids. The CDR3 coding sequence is TGTGCTCTTGGGGAACTAGTAGCGCATACTGGGGGTACAGCACAACTCTTCTTT. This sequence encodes CALGELVAHTGGTAQLFF.

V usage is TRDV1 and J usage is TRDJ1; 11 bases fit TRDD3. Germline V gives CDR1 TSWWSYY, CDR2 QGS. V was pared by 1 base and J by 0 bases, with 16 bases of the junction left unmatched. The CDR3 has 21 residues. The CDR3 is CALGEPFPCCLLGDNTDKLIF. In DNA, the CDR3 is TGTGCTCTTGGGGAACCTTTTCCCTGCTGCCTACTGGGGGATAACACCGATAAACTCATCTTT.

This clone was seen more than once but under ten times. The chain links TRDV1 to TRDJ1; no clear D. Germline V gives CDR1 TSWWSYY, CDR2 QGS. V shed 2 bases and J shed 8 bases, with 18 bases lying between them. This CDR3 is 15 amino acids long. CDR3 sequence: CALGESGLLRQKLIF. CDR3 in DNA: TGTGCTCTTGGGGAATCAGGGCTTCTCCGTCAAAAACTCATCTTT.

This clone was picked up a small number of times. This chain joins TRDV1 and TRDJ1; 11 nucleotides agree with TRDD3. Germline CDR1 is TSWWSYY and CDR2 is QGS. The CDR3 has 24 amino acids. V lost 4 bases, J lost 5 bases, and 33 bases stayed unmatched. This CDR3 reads CALGALMTEHALKLGDSRRDKLIF. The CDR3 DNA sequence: TGTGCTCTTGGGGCGCTGATGACGGAACACGCCCTTAAACTGGGGGATAGCCGCCGGGATAAACTCATCTTT.

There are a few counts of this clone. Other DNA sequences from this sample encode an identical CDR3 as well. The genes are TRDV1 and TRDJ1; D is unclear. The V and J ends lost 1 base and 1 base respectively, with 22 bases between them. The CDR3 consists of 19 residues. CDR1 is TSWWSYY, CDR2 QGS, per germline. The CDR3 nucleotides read TGTGCTCTTGGGGAACGGATCGGCAACCCCGGGGTTTTCACCGATAAACTCATCTTT. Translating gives CALGERIGNPGVFTDKLIF.

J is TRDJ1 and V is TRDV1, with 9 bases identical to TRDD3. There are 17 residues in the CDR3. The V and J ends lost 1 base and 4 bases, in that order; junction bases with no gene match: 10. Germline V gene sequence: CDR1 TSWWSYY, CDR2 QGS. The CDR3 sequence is CALGEQHSWGMVDKLIF. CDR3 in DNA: TGTGCTCTTGGGGAACAACATTCCTGGGGGATGGTCGATAAACTCATCTTT.

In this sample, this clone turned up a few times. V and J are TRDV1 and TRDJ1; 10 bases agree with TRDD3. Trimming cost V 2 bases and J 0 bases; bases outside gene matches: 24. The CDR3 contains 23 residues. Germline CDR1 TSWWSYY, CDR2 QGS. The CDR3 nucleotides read TGTGCTCTTGGGGAATCTCGATTGGAGCGTTCAATGGGGGATACTACGTACACCGATAAACTCATCTTT. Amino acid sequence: CALGESRLERSMGDTTYTDKLIF.

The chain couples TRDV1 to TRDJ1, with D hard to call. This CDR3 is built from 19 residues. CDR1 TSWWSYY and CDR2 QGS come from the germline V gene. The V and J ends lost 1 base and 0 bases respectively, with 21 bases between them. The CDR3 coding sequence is TGTGCTCTTGGGGAACGGAGGGACCTAACCCAAAGCCACACCGATAAACTCATCTTT. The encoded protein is CALGERRDLTQSHTDKLIF.

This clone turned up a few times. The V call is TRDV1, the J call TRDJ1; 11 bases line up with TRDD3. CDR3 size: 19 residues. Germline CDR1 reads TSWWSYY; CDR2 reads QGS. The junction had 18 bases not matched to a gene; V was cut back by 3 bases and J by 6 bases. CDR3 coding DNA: TGTGCTCTTGGGGATCGTACCTTCCCGTCGGTGGGGGATACGCATAAACTCATCTTT. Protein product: CALGDRTFPSVGDTHKLIF.

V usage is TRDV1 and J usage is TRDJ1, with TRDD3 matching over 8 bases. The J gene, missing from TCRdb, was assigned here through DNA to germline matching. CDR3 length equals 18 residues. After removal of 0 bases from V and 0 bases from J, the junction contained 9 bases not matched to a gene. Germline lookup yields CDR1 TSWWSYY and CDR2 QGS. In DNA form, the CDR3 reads TGTGCTCTTGGGGAACTAGTTCTGTACTGGGGGTACACCGATAAACTCATCTTT. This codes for CALGELVLYWGYTDKLIF.

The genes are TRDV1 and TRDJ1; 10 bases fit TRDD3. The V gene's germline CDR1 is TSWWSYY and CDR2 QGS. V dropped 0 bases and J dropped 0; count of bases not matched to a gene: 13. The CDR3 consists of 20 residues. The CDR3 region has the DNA TGTGCTCTTGGGGAACTTGGTTCCGTCAACTGGGGGATTAACACCGATAAACTCATCTTT. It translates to CALGELGSVNWGINTDKLIF.

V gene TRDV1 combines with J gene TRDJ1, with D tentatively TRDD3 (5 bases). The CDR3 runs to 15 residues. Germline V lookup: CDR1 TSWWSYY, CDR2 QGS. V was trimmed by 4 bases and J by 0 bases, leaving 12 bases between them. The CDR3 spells CALGGYRTYTDKLIF. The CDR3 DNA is TGTGCTCTTGGGGGATACCGGACTTACACCGATAAACTCATCTTT.